The 24 T cell receptor beta chains reported below all come from one sample, sequenced in a study of cytomegalovirus exposure and HLA in healthy donors. Assay: immunoSEQ multiplex PCR; the TCRdb copy retains only in-frame clones and omits some. The repertoire holds around 49,000 clones, 92% seen once, with almost 1.5% in the top ten. Material: PBMCs. These receptors were obtained from a man aged 18-30 years in good health and CMV-seronegative.

Sample share makes this clone medium-sized. This chain joins TRBV5-1 and TRBJ1-2; tentatively, D is TRBD1 (5 bases). This CDR3 has 14 residues. V lost 0 bases, J lost 8 bases, and 14 bases lay in between. Germline V gives CDR1 SGHRS, CDR2 YFSETQ. CDR3 sequence reads: CASSLGVGAGGYTF. DNA for the CDR3: TGCGCCAGCAGCTTGGGCGTAGGGGCAGGAGGCTACACCTTC.

The rearrangement links TRBV28 to TRBJ2-1, with TRBD2 matching 12 bases. The CDR3 consists of 15 residues. Per the germline V gene, CDR1 is MDHEN and CDR2 is SYDVKM. V lost 6 bases, J lost 6 bases, and 6 bases stayed unmatched. The CDR3 spells CASSRGLAGFNEQFF. In DNA, the CDR3 is TGTGCCAGCAGCCGGGGACTAGCGGGTTTCAATGAGCAGTTCTTC.

DNA for the CDR3: TGTGCCAGCAGTCTCAGTATTAAGGGAGACACCTTC. Its translation: CASSLSIKGDTF. This chain uses TRBV28 with TRBJ1-2; D unresolved. The V end was cut by 5 bases, the J end by 12 bases, with 16 bases between. This CDR3 contains 12 residues. From germline, CDR1 is MDHEN and CDR2 SYDVKM.

The genes are TRBV6-1 and TRBJ2-7, with 10 bases that match TRBD1. The germline V gene encodes CDR1 MNHNS and CDR2 SASEGT. V was clipped by 7 bases and J by 6 bases; unmatched bases: 12. The CDR3 is 15 residues long. CDR3 loop: CASTKKDRGMSEQYF. The CDR3 region has the DNA TGTGCCAGCACCAAGAAGGACAGGGGGATGTCCGAGCAGTACTTC.

The V gene is TRBV5-1, the J gene TRBJ1-5, with D perhaps TRBD1 (5 bases). V was cut by 2 bases and J by 3 bases, with 12 bases left in between. The germline V gene has CDR1 SGHRS and CDR2 YFSETQ. The CDR3 is made up of 15 amino acids. The chain's CDR3 is CASSFGDSYNQPQHF. The CDR3 bases are TGCGCCAGCAGCTTCGGAGACAGTTACAATCAGCCCCAGCATTTT.

This clone was observed a few times. The chain links TRBV9 to TRBJ2-7, with a weak D call TRBD2 (6 bases). The germline CDR1 and CDR2 sequences are SGDLS and YYNGEE. Trimming pared 5 bases from V and 0 bases from J, leaving 9 bases between. The CDR3 loop spans 13 amino acids. The CDR3 reads CASSLANSYEQYF. The CDR3 DNA reads TGTGCCAGCAGTCTAGCGAACTCCTACGAGCAGTACTTC.

This chain joins TRBV15 and TRBJ2-7, with D unresolved. V was shortened by 0 bases and J by 4 bases, with 10 bases between the two germline ends. This CDR3 spans 14 amino acids. From germline, CDR1 is LNHNV and CDR2 YYDKDF (reference sequence). The CDR3 bases are TGTGCCACCAGCAGAGATTCGCGAGGATACGAGCAGTACTTC. It translates to CATSRDSRGYEQYF.

J is TRBJ1-5 and V is TRBV6-1; D gene uncertain. Trimming took off 2 bases at V and 4 bases at J, with 18 bases between the two ends. The CDR3 covers 17 residues. Germline lookup yields CDR1 MNHNS and CDR2 SASEGT. The CDR3 DNA is TGTGCCAGCAGTGAAATCTTACCGGCGGGATCGAATCAGCCCCAGCATTTT. Translated, it gives CASSEILPAGSNQPQHF.

This chain links TRBV5-1 with TRBJ2-2; TRBD2 might be the D (5 bases). The CDR3 contains 15 residues. The germline gives CDR1 SGHRS, CDR2 YFSETQ. Trimming pared 0 bases from V and 1 base from J, leaving 7 bases between. The CDR3 DNA follows: TGCGCCAGCAGCTTGGACCGGGGGAACACCGGGGAGCTGTTTTTT. Translation gives CASSLDRGNTGELFF.

The chain couples TRBV6-6 to TRBJ1-4; 8 bases align to TRBD1. The CDR3 contains 13 residues. The germline V gene has CDR1 MNHNY and CDR2 SVGAGI (reference sequence). Losses at the gene ends were 7 bases for V and 5 bases for J; bases not matched to a gene: 3. The CDR3 DNA is TGTGCCAGCACCGGACAGGGAAATGAAAAACTGTTTTTT. It translates to CASTGQGNEKLFF.

The chain joins TRBV5-4 to TRBJ2-1; 10 bases line up with TRBD1. V was clipped by 9 bases and J by 9 bases; unmatched bases: 12. This CDR3 is 14 amino acids long. Germline-derived CDR1 and CDR2 are SGHNT and YYREEE (reference sequence). Here the CDR3 DNA reads TGTGCCACCCAACGGGACAGGGGATTCGGTGAGCAGTTCTTC. It yields the protein CATQRDRGFGEQFF.

The chain recombines TRBV19 with TRBJ2-3; 7 positions match TRBD2. The V gene end was trimmed by 7 bases and the J gene end by 0 bases; junction bases not matched to a gene: 10. Germline CDR1 and CDR2: LNHDA and SQIVND (reference sequence). CDR3 length: 16 amino acids. The CDR3 sequence: CASTSRSGTSTDTQYF. The CDR3 nucleotides read TGTGCCAGTACCTCCCGGAGCGGGACTAGCACAGATACGCAGTATTTT.

The genes are TRBV6-5 and TRBJ2-1; 11 positions match TRBD2. Per the germline V gene, CDR1 is MNHEY and CDR2 is SVGAGI. The junction had 8 bases not matched to a gene; V was cut back by 4 bases and J by 6 bases. The CDR3 sequence is 16 residues long. CDR3 nucleotide sequence: TGTGCCAGCAGTTCAACTAGCGGGAGTAAGGTCAATGAGCAGTTCTTC. It is translated as CASSSTSGSKVNEQFF.

The chain employs TRBV7-9 and TRBJ1-3, with TRBD1 identical over 7 bases. Per germline, CDR1 SEHNR and CDR2 FQNEAQ (reference sequence). V shed 0 bases, J shed 4 bases, and the junction held 3 bases outside the gene matches. CDR3 size: 15 residues. The CDR3 region is CASSLAGTAGNTIYF. The CDR3 coding sequence is TGTGCCAGCAGCTTAGCTGGGACAGCGGGAAACACCATATATTTT.

V is TRBV25-1 and J is TRBJ1-2; D perhaps matches TRBD1 (5 bases). V lost 8 bases, J lost 4 bases, and 11 bases lay in between. Per germline, CDR1 MGHDK and CDR2 SYGVNS. The CDR3 totals 12 residues. CDR3 loop: CASDGGVYGYTF. The CDR3 DNA follows: TGTGCCAGCGACGGAGGGGTCTATGGCTACACCTTC.

This clone appeared a few times. The V call is TRBV18, the J call TRBJ1-5; TRBD1 is a possible D gene (6 bases). Trimming removed 4 bases from V and 7 bases from J, with 11 bases in between. CDR1 KGHSH and CDR2 LQKENI come from the germline V gene. The CDR3 spans 13 residues. CDR3 coding DNA: TGTGCCAGCTCACGGGGGGGGGCCCAGCCCCAGCATTTT. Residues: CASSRGGAQPQHF.

This chain uses TRBV7-2 with TRBJ2-5; 7 nucleotides agree with TRBD2. Trimming cost V 5 bases and J 7 bases; bases outside gene matches: 13. Germline lookup yields CDR1 SGHTA and CDR2 FQGNSA. The CDR3 sequence is 15 residues long. This chain's CDR3 is CASSPRLQTGGTQYF. Written as DNA, the CDR3 is TGTGCCAGCAGCCCACGCCTCCAAACGGGAGGGACCCAGTACTTC.

Only one count was recorded for this clone. The chain links TRBV11-2 to TRBJ2-2; 7 bases match TRBD2. Germline loops: CDR1 SGHAT, CDR2 FQNNGV. With 7 bases clipped from V and 5 bases from J, the junction kept 13 bases outside the gene matches. The CDR3 runs 16 residues. CDR3: CASNELSGGLTGELFF. The DNA for the CDR3 is TGTGCCAGCAACGAACTGTCGGGGGGTCTGACCGGGGAGCTGTTTTTT.

This chain joins TRBV6-1 and TRBJ1-4, with D possibly TRBD1 on 6 matching bases. Between the trimmed V and J ends, which lost 2 bases and 7 bases, there was a span of 14 bases. This CDR3 is built from 15 residues. CDR1 is MNHNS and CDR2 is SASEGT in the germline V gene. The chain's CDR3 is CASSELSGDREKLFF. The DNA for the CDR3 is TGTGCCAGCAGTGAATTGTCAGGGGATCGTGAAAAACTGTTTTTT.

The CDR3 coding sequence is TGTGCCAGCAGCTTCGAGCGGAACTACCCCCTTACGCAGTACTTC. Translating gives CASSFERNYPLTQYF. The chain couples TRBV11-2 to TRBJ2-7; a possible D gene is TRBD2 (5 bases). Trimming took 3 bases from V and 9 from J, leaving 21 bases between them. Germline V lookup: CDR1 SGHAT, CDR2 FQNNGV. The CDR3 consists of 15 residues.

The genes are TRBV6-6 and TRBJ2-7, with TRBD1 matching 7 bases. Germline CDR1 MNHNY, CDR2 SVGAGI (reference sequence). The J segment lost 0 bases and the V segment lost 7 bases, leaving 6 bases of the junction unmatched. This CDR3 comprises 14 residues. DNA of the CDR3: TGTGCCAGCACGGGAAGGACAGGCTCCTACGAGCAGTACTTC. This encodes CASTGRTGSYEQYF.

The rearrangement links TRBV28 to TRBJ2-3, with D tentatively TRBD2 (5 bases). Trimming stripped 3 bases from V and 0 bases from J, with 10 bases between. CDR1 is MDHEN, CDR2 SYDVKM, per germline. CDR3 length: 15 amino acids. CDR3 protein: CASSFRGSSTDTQYF. The CDR3 DNA follows: TGTGCCAGCAGTTTTCGCGGGTCTAGCACAGATACGCAGTATTTT.

The chain is built from TRBV30 and TRBJ2-2, with a possible D match to TRBD1 (6 bases). The germline V gene has CDR1 GTSNPN and CDR2 SVGIG (reference sequence). CDR3 length: 14 residues. With 3 bases removed from V and 3 bases from J, the gap between germline ends came to 11 bases. CDR3 amino acids: CAWSSGADTGELFF. In DNA form, the CDR3 reads TGTGCCTGGAGCTCAGGGGCGGACACCGGGGAGCTGTTTTTT.

The chain is built from TRBV5-8 and TRBJ2-7; a possible D gene is TRBD1 (6 bases). The CDR3 loop spans 14 amino acids. V was shortened by 4 bases and J by 5 bases, with 16 bases between the two germline ends. Germline CDR1 reads SGHTS; CDR2 reads YDEGEE. Here the CDR3 reads CASSRQGWGDEQYF. The CDR3 bases are TGTGCCAGCAGCCGTCAGGGGTGGGGCGACGAGCAGTACTTC.